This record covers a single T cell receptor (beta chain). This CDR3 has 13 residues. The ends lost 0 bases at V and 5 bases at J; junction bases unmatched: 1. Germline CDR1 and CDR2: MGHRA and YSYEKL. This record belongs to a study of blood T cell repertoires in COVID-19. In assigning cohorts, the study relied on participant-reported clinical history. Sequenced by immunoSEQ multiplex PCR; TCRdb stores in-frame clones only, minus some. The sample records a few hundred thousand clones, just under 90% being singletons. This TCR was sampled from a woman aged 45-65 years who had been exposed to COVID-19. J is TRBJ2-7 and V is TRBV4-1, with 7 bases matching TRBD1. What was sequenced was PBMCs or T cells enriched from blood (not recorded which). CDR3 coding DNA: TGCGCCAGCAGCCAAGACAGGGGGAACGAGCAGTACTTC. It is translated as CASSQDRGNEQYF.